Below are 12 T cell receptor beta chains sequenced from a single sample in a study of CD8 T cells in ankylosing spondylitis (TCRdb year 2017). Preparation of the library involved 5' RACE. TCRdb records Illumina HiSeq 2500 as the sequencer. Through fastp at Q25 and MiXCR, TCRdb rebuilt clones from the public reads, retaining in-frame beta chains. Rows with a matching CDR3 protein are joined into one entry that keeps the most common DNA and genes. The sample includes over 100,000 distinct CDR3 sequences, with 11% observed a single time. The ten largest clones represent around 4.1% of the sample. The sequenced sample consisted of blood, either unsorted or a sorted T cell fraction (not recorded which). Source of these receptors: a female donor with ankylosing spondylitis or in good health (not recorded which).

V usage is TRBV7-8 and J usage is TRBJ1-5; D gene ambiguous. The CDR3 spans 14 residues. Germline V gene lookup returns CDR1 SGHVS and CDR2 FQNEAQ. The V end was cut by 7 bases, the J end by 0 bases, with 10 bases between. CDR3 DNA sequence: TGTGCCAGCACTCCTATTTATAGCAATCAGCCCCAGCATTTT. It translates to CASTPIYSNQPQHF.

This clonotype was recorded at least ten times. J is TRBJ2-3 and V is TRBV15; no clear D gene. The CDR3 totals 15 residues. V lost 0 bases, J lost 2 bases, and 9 bases lay in between. Germline assignment: CDR1 LNHNV and CDR2 YYDKDF (reference sequence). CDR3 nucleotides: TGTGCCACCAGCAGAGACGGAAACCCCACAGATACGCAGTATTTT. It is translated as CATSRDGNPTDTQYF.

This clonotype was found many times. The V call is TRBV11-2, the J call TRBJ1-6, with 8 nucleotides matching TRBD1. CDR1 is SGHAT, CDR2 FQNNGV, per germline. Losses at the gene ends were 2 bases for V and 1 base for J; bases not matched to a gene: 7. The CDR3 covers 18 residues. The DNA for the CDR3 is TGTGCCAGCAGCTTACAACAGGGGGGGAGTTCCTATAATTCACCCCTCCACTTT. As protein: CASSLQQGGSSYNSPLHF.

This clonotype was detected only a few times. This rearrangement joins TRBV5-1 to TRBJ1-5, with D possibly matching TRBD1 (6 bases). Trimming removed 0 bases from V and 7 bases from J, with 8 bases in between. The CDR3 contains 13 residues. CDR1 is SGHRS, CDR2 YFSETQ, per germline. The CDR3 spells CASSLAGGQPQHF. The CDR3 DNA reads as TGCGCCAGCAGCTTGGCGGGGGGCCAGCCCCAGCATTTT.

V usage is TRBV30 and J usage is TRBJ1-2; D not certain. This CDR3 spans 13 amino acids. Germline loops: CDR1 GTSNPN, CDR2 SVGIG (reference sequence). V was clipped by 2 bases and J by 3 bases, with 10 bases between them. In DNA, the CDR3 is TGTGCCTGGAGTTGGATGGGAGACTATGGCTACACCTTC. It yields the protein CAWSWMGDYGYTF.

Ten or more counts support this clonotype. V and J are TRBV6-1 and TRBJ2-7, with 13 bases identical to TRBD2. Germline loops: CDR1 MNHNS, CDR2 SASEGT. This CDR3 contains 16 residues. Losses at the gene ends were 6 bases for V and 5 bases for J; bases not matched to a gene: 10. The CDR3 spells CASRPRTSGRIDEQYF. The CDR3 DNA sequence: TGTGCCAGCAGACCCCGGACTAGCGGGAGAATTGACGAGCAGTACTTC.

This clonotype has at least ten counts. The rearrangement links TRBV30 to TRBJ2-1; D remains unclear. Germline loops: CDR1 GTSNPN, CDR2 SVGIG (reference sequence). The CDR3 spans 12 residues. Trimming shortened V by 2 bases and J by 4 bases, and 6 bases separated the two germline ends. The CDR3 nucleotides read TGTGCCTGGAGTCCGGGTTACAATGAGCAGTTCTTC. It specifies CAWSPGYNEQFF.

Remarks on this clonotype: The junction departs from the called germline gene at one end, perhaps through a read error. This chain uses TRBV7-3 with TRBJ2-2; 10 bases align to TRBD1. In germline, CDR1 is SGHTA, CDR2 FQGTGA. The CDR3 spans 15 residues. CDR3: CASGFRDRGTGELFF. The CDR3 nucleotides are TGTGCCAGCGGCTTCCGGGACAGGGGCACCGGGGAGCTGTTTTTT.

This clonotype was detected ten times or more. J is TRBJ2-1 and V is TRBV7-2, with a possible D match to TRBD2 (5 bases). Germline CDR1 is SGHTA and CDR2 is FQGNSA. The CDR3 consists of 13 residues. V was trimmed by 5 bases and J by 10 bases, leaving 15 bases between them. CDR3 in amino acids: CASSLGLSREQFF. As DNA, the CDR3 is TGTGCCAGCAGCCTTGGACTGTCGCGCGAGCAGTTCTTC.

As regards this clonotype: A much larger clone differs from this one at a single base, so this may be a read error. V and J are TRBV3-1 and TRBJ1-4, with D tentatively TRBD1 (5 bases). There are 15 residues in the CDR3. Looked up from germline, CDR1 is LGHDT and CDR2 is YNNKEL (reference sequence). This CDR3 is CAGSIQSGPNEKLFF. CDR3 bases: TGTGCCGGCAGCATACAATCGGGACCGAATGAAAAACTGTTTTTT.

Ten or more counts support this clonotype. This chain connects TRBV7-9 to TRBJ2-2, with D possibly being TRBD2 (5 bases). The germline V gene has CDR1 SEHNR and CDR2 FQNEAQ (reference sequence). V was shortened by 5 bases and J by 3 bases, with 10 bases between the two germline ends. The CDR3 length is 14 residues. In DNA form, the CDR3 reads TGTGCCAGCAGCCGGGGAGATGACACCGGGGAGCTGTTTTTT. Amino acid sequence: CASSRGDDTGELFF.

This clonotype showed up many times. V is TRBV30 and J is TRBJ1-2, with D perhaps TRBD1 (5 bases). The CDR3 sequence is 14 residues long. V lost 0 bases and J 6 bases, leaving 14 bases between the germline ends. Germline V gene data show CDR1 as GTSNPN and CDR2 as SVGIG (reference sequence). The CDR3 here is CAWSVGVFGHGYTF. Here the CDR3 DNA reads TGTGCCTGGAGTGTAGGGGTTTTCGGGCATGGCTACACCTTC.